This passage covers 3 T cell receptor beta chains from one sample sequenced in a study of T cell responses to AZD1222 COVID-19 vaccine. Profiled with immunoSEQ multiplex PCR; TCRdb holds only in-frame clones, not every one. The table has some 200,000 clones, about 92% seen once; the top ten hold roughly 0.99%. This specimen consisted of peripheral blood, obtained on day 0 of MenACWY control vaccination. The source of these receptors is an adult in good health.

The CDR3 nucleotides read TGTGCCAGCAGCTCGACAGGGAACAATTCACCCCTCCACTTT. This translates into CASSSTGNNSPLHF. The chain couples TRBV7-9 to TRBJ1-6, with 7 bases fitting TRBD1. The CDR3 runs to 14 residues. Looked up from germline, CDR1 is SEHNR and CDR2 is FQNEAQ (reference sequence). J was trimmed by 7 bases and V by 4 bases; bases with no gene match: 4.

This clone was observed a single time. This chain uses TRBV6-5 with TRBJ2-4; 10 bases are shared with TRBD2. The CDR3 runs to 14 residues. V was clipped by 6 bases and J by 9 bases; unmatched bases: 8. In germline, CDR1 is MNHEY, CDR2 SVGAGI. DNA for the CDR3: TGTGCCAGCAGGCTAGCGGGGGCCTTTGGCATTCAGTACTTC. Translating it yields CASRLAGAFGIQYF.

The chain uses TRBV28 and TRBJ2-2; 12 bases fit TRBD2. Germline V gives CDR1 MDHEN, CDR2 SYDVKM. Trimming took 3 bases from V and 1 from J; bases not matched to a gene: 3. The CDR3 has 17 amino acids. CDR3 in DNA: TGTGCCAGCAGTTTGACTAGCGGGGGCCAGAACACCGGGGAGCTGTTTTTT. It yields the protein CASSLTSGGQNTGELFF.